The 5 T cell receptor beta chains below come from one sample, sequenced in a study of CDR3 diversity in severe acne (dated by TCRdb to the late 2010s). The library was built by means of PCR. Reads for this sample came from an Illumina HiSeq 2000. The public reads were reprocessed in TCRdb via fastp at Q25 and MiXCR, keeping in-frame beta chains. When rows share a CDR3 protein, they turn into one entry using the most common DNA and genes. This sample is represented by tens of thousands of distinct CDR3 sequences; approximately 51% of them were singletons. The ten largest make up around 15% of the sample. Material: blood. The receptors originated from a male donor in good health, without acne.

CDR3 sequence reads: CASSLDGGPQPQYF. Written as DNA, the CDR3 is TGTGCCAGCAGCTTAGATGGGGGGCCTCAGCCCCAGTACTTC. The V gene is TRBV5-5, the J gene TRBJ2-5; the D call may be TRBD1 or TRBD2 (6 bases each). V dropped 2 bases and J dropped 9 bases, with 17 bases sitting between them. Per the germline V gene, CDR1 is SGHKS and CDR2 is YYEKEE (reference sequence). CDR3 length: 14 residues.

On this clonotype itself: Germline is not matched at one junction end, which may reflect a read error. The rearrangement links TRBV20-1 to TRBJ2-6, with 7 bases aligning to TRBD1. Germline V gives CDR1 DFQATT, CDR2 SNEGSKA (reference sequence). The CDR3 has 14 amino acids. The CDR3 reads CSAKIDQGVNVLTF. The DNA for the CDR3 is TGCAGTGCTAAGATAGACCAGGGGGTCAACGTCCTGACTTTC.

This clonotype appeared many times. Here the CDR3 omits its conserved ending phenylalanine or tryptophan, so a read error is the likely source. The chain recombines TRBV12-3 or TRBV12-4 with TRBJ1-1; perhaps TRBD1 as D (5 bases). Trimming stripped 6 bases from V and 1 base from J, with 6 bases between. CDR3 length equals 12 residues. The CDR3 protein is CASRQGNTEAFS. The CDR3, as DNA: TGTGCCAGCAGGCAGGGGAACACTGAAGCTTTCTCT.

The CDR3 is CASRAGQGEGGYTF. CDR3 sequence (DNA): TGTGCCAGCAGAGCGGGACAGGGGGAAGGGGGCTACACCTTC. The chain carries TRBV6-1 and TRBJ1-2; 11 bases line up with TRBD1. The length of the CDR3 is 14 residues. Germline CDR1 reads MNHNS; CDR2 reads SASEGT. V was pared by 6 bases and J by 8 bases, with 8 bases of the junction left unmatched.

This clonotype was seen a few times. V usage is TRBV7-9 and J usage is TRBJ2-5; TRBD1 aligns across 10 bases. From germline, CDR1 is SEHNR and CDR2 FQNEAQ (reference sequence). The junction had 2 bases not matched to a gene; V was cut back by 5 bases and J by 5 bases. The CDR3 extends over 13 amino acids. This CDR3 is CASSTGQGETQYF. DNA for the CDR3: TGTGCCAGCAGCACGGGACAGGGGGAGACCCAGTACTTC.